The 22 T cell receptor beta chains given below trace back to one sample, sequenced in a study of T cell responses to AZD1222 COVID-19 vaccine. Profiling relied on immunoSEQ multiplex PCR, and the TCRdb table lists in-frame clones only, not all of them. The sample shows tens of thousands of clones, approximately 88% of them seen only once. Sequenced here: peripheral blood, sampled on day 0 of AZD1222 vaccination. The receptors stem from an adult in good health.

V usage is TRBV12-3 or TRBV12-4 and J usage is TRBJ2-7, with 7 bases fitting TRBD1. The CDR3 contains 13 residues. After removal of 6 bases from V and 3 bases from J, the junction contained 5 bases not matched to a gene. CDR3 loop: CASSPGQNYEQYF. The DNA for the CDR3 is TGTGCCAGCAGCCCGGGACAGAACTACGAGCAGTACTTC.

This clone was counted a single time. The J gene is TRBJ2-7, the V gene TRBV11-2; TRBD2 aligns across 8 bases. The trim removed 3 bases at V and 6 bases at J, leaving 13 bases unmatched. Per germline, CDR1 SGHAT and CDR2 FQNNGV. There are 16 residues in the CDR3. In DNA, the CDR3 is TGTGCCAGCAGCTTCACTAGCGGCCGCCCAAGTGGCGAGCAGTACTTC. Protein: CASSFTSGRPSGEQYF.

This clone was seen only a few times. J is TRBJ2-3 and V is TRBV9; D ambiguous. Looked up from germline, CDR1 is SGDLS and CDR2 is YYNGEE. The CDR3 length is 13 residues. V was shortened by 0 bases and J by 6 bases, with 8 bases between the two germline ends. CDR3: CASSVAPPDTQYF. CDR3 nucleotide sequence: TGTGCCAGCAGCGTAGCGCCCCCCGATACGCAGTATTTT.

V is TRBV3-1 (or the pseudogene TRBV3-2) and J is TRBJ2-7; D gene uncertain. V lost 0 bases and J lost 0, with 9 bases in between. CDR3 length: 15 residues. CDR1 and CDR2 (germline): LGHDT, YNNKEL (reference sequence). CDR3 bases: TGTGCCAGCAGCCAAGAAGGCCTCTCCTCCTACGAGCAGTACTTC. Protein sequence: CASSQEGLSSYEQYF.

The chain joins TRBV15 to TRBJ1-1; D gene ambiguous. This CDR3 has 13 amino acids. Germline V gene data show CDR1 as LNHNV and CDR2 as YYDKDF (reference sequence). V was trimmed by 0 bases and J by 1 base, leaving 3 bases between them. The CDR3 loop is CATSRDANTEAFF. In nucleotides, the CDR3 is TGTGCCACCAGCAGAGACGCGAACACTGAAGCTTTCTTT.

The V and J genes are TRBV4-2 and TRBJ2-5; the match to TRBD2 covers 14 bases. Germline V gene lookup returns CDR1 LGHNA and CDR2 YNFKEQ. The length of the CDR3 is 17 residues. The V segment lost 5 bases and the J segment 4 bases; nucleotides outside the gene matches: 9. CDR3 protein: CASSETSGRAGGETQYF. CDR3 nucleotide sequence: TGTGCCAGCAGCGAGACTAGCGGGAGGGCAGGGGGAGAGACCCAGTACTTC.

The V and J genes are TRBV25-1 and TRBJ2-1, with a weak D call TRBD1 (6 bases). The CDR3 length is 15 residues. Trimming left V 2 bases short and J 10 bases short, with 18 bases between. From germline, CDR1 is MGHDK and CDR2 SYGVNS. CDR3 DNA: TGTGCCAGCAGTGAACCGGGACAAGGGAGTTTAGAGCAGTTCTTC. Translation: CASSEPGQGSLEQFF. Supplemented by reference TRBV25-1 and TRBJ2-1, the full variable domain reads EADIYQTPRYLVIGTGKKITLECSQTMGHDKMYWYQQDPGMELHLIHYSYGVNSTEKGDLSSESTVSRIRTEHFPLTLESARPSHTSQYLCASSEPGQGSLEQFFGPGTRLTVL.

The chain has TRBV4-1 and TRBJ2-1; 15 bases agree with TRBD2. Germline-derived CDR1 and CDR2 are MGHRA and YSYEKL. The V segment lost 0 bases and the J segment 4 bases; nucleotides outside the gene matches: 1. The CDR3 has 17 residues. Written as DNA, the CDR3 is TGCGCCAGCAGCCAAGATGGACTAGCGGGAGGGTACAATGAGCAGTTCTTC. This codes for CASSQDGLAGGYNEQFF.

The genes are TRBV12-5 and TRBJ1-2; TRBD1 matches 8 bases. This CDR3 region has 20 residues. J gave up 3 bases and V 2 bases, and 20 bases lay outside the gene matches. CDR1 is LGHNT, CDR2 FRNRAP, per germline. The CDR3, as DNA: TGTGCTAGTGGTTTGCCGGGTGGGTCAGGGGGCAATTTGGTGTACTATGGCTACACCTTC. Protein: CASGLPGGSGGNLVYYGYTF.

J is TRBJ1-1 and V is TRBV11-2; D gene uncertain. CDR1 SGHAT and CDR2 FQNNGV come from the germline V gene. Trimming took 5 bases from V and 1 from J, leaving 8 bases between them. This CDR3 contains 13 residues. CDR3 coding DNA: TGTGCCAGCAGCCCGCCAGGGAACACTGAAGCTTTCTTT. Encoded protein: CASSPPGNTEAFF.

This rearrangement joins TRBV6-5 to TRBJ2-7, with D perhaps given as TRBD1 or TRBD2 (5 bases each). The CDR3 totals 14 residues. In germline, CDR1 is MNHEY, CDR2 SVGAGI. V lost 7 bases to trimming and J lost 2 bases, with 15 bases between them. For the CDR3, the DNA is TGTGCCAGCACCTCGGGAACAGGACCCTACGAGCAGTACTTC. Its protein product is CASTSGTGPYEQYF.

V and J are TRBV7-9 and TRBJ1-1; 10 nucleotides agree with TRBD1. The trim removed 0 bases at V and 5 bases at J, leaving 6 bases unmatched. CDR3 size: 16 residues. Germline V gene sequence: CDR1 SEHNR, CDR2 FQNEAQ (reference sequence). CDR3 residues: CASSLAFRTGGTEAFF. DNA of the CDR3: TGTGCCAGCAGCTTAGCCTTCAGGACAGGGGGGACTGAAGCTTTCTTT.

The chain links TRBV30 to TRBJ1-1, with unresolved D. Looked up from germline, CDR1 is GTSNPN and CDR2 is SVGIG (reference sequence). V shed 4 bases and J shed 0 bases, with 9 bases lying between them. The CDR3 is made up of 13 amino acids. CDR3 sequence reads: CAWNERLNTEAFF. The DNA of the CDR3 is TGTGCCTGGAATGAAAGGCTGAACACTGAAGCTTTCTTT.

This clone was observed once. The chain employs TRBV10-3 and TRBJ2-3; 13 positions match TRBD2. Trimming at V came to 10 bases and at J to 4 bases, leaving 11 bases not matched to a gene. The CDR3 has 16 residues. The germline V gene has CDR1 ENHRY and CDR2 SYGVKD. CDR3 sequence (DNA): TGTGCCACACTACTAGCGGGAGGGACTCTCGCAGATACGCAGTATTTT. Encoded protein: CATLLAGGTLADTQYF.

In this sample, this clone turned up once. The chain uses TRBV25-1 and TRBJ2-7; TRBD2 matches 11 bases. The germline gives CDR1 MGHDK, CDR2 SYGVNS. Trimming cost V 4 bases and J 4 bases; bases outside gene matches: 0. The CDR3 has 13 residues. The CDR3 sequence: CASSGLAGYEQYF. CDR3 in DNA: TGTGCCAGCAGTGGACTAGCGGGATACGAGCAGTACTTC.

The chain uses TRBV4-2 and TRBJ2-2, with 8 bases identical to TRBD2. The J segment lost 8 bases and the V segment lost 1 base, leaving 12 bases of the junction unmatched. The germline CDR1 and CDR2 sequences are LGHNA and YNFKEQ. This CDR3 contains 17 residues. CDR3 protein: CASSQGTSGNSGGELFF. CDR3 bases: TGTGCCAGCAGCCAAGGAACTAGCGGAAACTCTGGTGGGGAGCTGTTTTTT.

The rearrangement links TRBV27 to TRBJ2-3; D tentatively reads TRBD1 or TRBD2 (5 bases each). CDR3 length equals 14 residues. Trimming removed 6 bases at V and 0 bases at J, with 10 bases between. CDR1 and CDR2 from the germline V gene are MNHEY and SMNVEV (reference sequence). As DNA, the CDR3 is TGTGCCAGCAGCGGGACCGCAAGCACAGATACGCAGTATTTT. The encoded protein is CASSGTASTDTQYF.

The DNA of the CDR3 is TGTGCCAGCAGCAGACGAATTGTAGGACAGAGCCGGTGGAATCAGCCCCAGCATTTT. Protein sequence: CASSRRIVGQSRWNQPQHF. The J gene is TRBJ1-5, the V gene TRBV21-1; no check of the table's D call, TRBD1, against the DNA was made. TRBV21-1 is assigned pseudogene status. The CDR3 loop spans 19 amino acids.

The chain uses TRBV2 and TRBJ1-3, with TRBD1 as a possible D gene (6 bases). The CDR3 runs 13 residues. V lost 6 bases to trimming and J lost 9 bases, with 15 bases between them. From germline, CDR1 is SNHLY and CDR2 FYNNEI. The CDR3 nucleotides read TGTGCCAGCAGGGAACAGGGATACGCCACCATATATTTT. This encodes CASREQGYATIYF.

A single count supports this clone. V gene TRBV27 combines with J gene TRBJ1-2, with D tentatively TRBD1 (6 bases). The CDR3 has 16 amino acids. In germline, CDR1 is MNHEY, CDR2 SMNVEV (reference sequence). Trimming left V 5 bases short and J 8 bases short, with 24 bases between. CDR3 nucleotides: TGTGCCAGCAGTCAGACCGGGACACCGATAAAGGTAGGCTACACCTTC. Its protein is CASSQTGTPIKVGYTF.

V and J are TRBV23-1 and TRBJ2-1, with no clear D. TRBV23-1 is an ORF, with its function uncertain. The CDR3 covers 14 residues. Deletions cut 10 bases from V and 4 bases from J, with 17 bases between. CDR3 sequence reads: CATIQQLIYNEQFF. CDR3 in DNA: TGCGCCACCATTCAACAGTTGATATACAATGAGCAGTTCTTC.

This clone has just one count. The chain joins TRBV2 to TRBJ1-1; the D gene is possibly TRBD1 (5 bases). The CDR3 has 13 amino acids. Germline V gives CDR1 SNHLY, CDR2 FYNNEI. V gave up 3 bases and J gave up 4 bases, with 9 bases separating them. The CDR3: CASSEQGITEAFF. For the CDR3, the DNA is TGTGCCAGCAGTGAGCAGGGTATCACTGAAGCTTTCTTT.